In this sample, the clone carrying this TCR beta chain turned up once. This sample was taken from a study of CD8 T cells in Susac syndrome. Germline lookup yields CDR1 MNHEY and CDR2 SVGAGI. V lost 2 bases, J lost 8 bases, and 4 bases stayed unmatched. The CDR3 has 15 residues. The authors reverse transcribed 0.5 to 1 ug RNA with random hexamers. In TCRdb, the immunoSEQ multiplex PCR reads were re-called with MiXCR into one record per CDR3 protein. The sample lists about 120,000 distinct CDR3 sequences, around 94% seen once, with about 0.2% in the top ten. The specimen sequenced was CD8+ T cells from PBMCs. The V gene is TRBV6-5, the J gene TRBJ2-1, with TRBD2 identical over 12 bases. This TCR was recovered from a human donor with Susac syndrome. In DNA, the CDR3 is TGTGCCAGCAGTTACCTAGCGGGAGGGCCCGATGAGCAGTTCTTC. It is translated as CASSYLAGGPDEQFF.